The clone carrying this T cell receptor (beta chain) came up many times. Its antigen remains unidentified. This sample is drawn from a study of T-cell reconstitution after alpha-beta-depleted transplantation in children. The CDR3 totals 17 residues. Germline V gene sequence: CDR1 DFQATT, CDR2 SNEGSKA (reference sequence). V lost 2 bases, J lost 3 bases, and 23 bases lay in between. Findings and limits, study-wide: Reportedly, only several hundred clones from non-depleted graft cells drove alpha-beta T-cell counts at about two months.

Preparing the TCRbeta library involved the use of unique molecular identifiers. TCRdb ran MiXCR on the PCR reads and lists one entry per CDR3 protein. The table has 45,000 to 55,000 distinct CDR3 sequences, roughly 8.7% seen once. The clonotype originates from a male patient aged 2 to 10 who had a stem cell transplant for chronic granulomatous disease, so the T cells may come from the graft donor. The chain links TRBV20-1 to TRBJ2-7, with D tentatively TRBD1 (6 bases). The starting material was PBMCs, mostly from graft donor cells, obtained 60 days after TCRalphabeta/CD19-depleted stem cell transplant. This CDR3 reads CSARPPWGTQLNYEQYF. CDR3 bases: TGCAGTGCTAGACCCCCATGGGGGACACAGTTAAACTACGAGCAGTACTTC.